The text below deals with one T cell receptor (beta chain). The target antigen is unknown. This CDR3 has 12 amino acids. With 11 bases clipped from V and 2 bases from J, the junction kept 6 bases outside the gene matches. Per germline, CDR1 SNHLY and CDR2 FYNNEI. The data stem from a study of cytomegalovirus exposure and HLA in healthy donors. Study-wide results and limits: Reportedly, cytomegalovirus status was diagnosed with high sensitivity and specificity. TRBV6-2, TRBV6-3 and some other V segments were excluded as indistinguishable.

PCR was performed using 60 Vbeta and 13 Jbeta primers. TCRdb's table, derived via immunoSEQ multiplex PCR, lists solely in-frame clones and lacks some. The sample records approximately 170,000 clones, more than 70% being singletons. This receptor was taken from a man younger than 40 in good health and CMV-seropositive. This chain joins TRBV2 and TRBJ2-7, with TRBD1 identical over 7 bases. Sequencing input: PBMCs. The CDR3 sequence is CACRDRAYEQYF. The CDR3 DNA follows: TGTGCCTGCCGGGACAGAGCCTACGAGCAGTACTTC.